The clone carrying this T cell receptor (beta chain) was picked up a small number of times. This sample stems from a study of sequential checkpoint blockade in melanoma. Here immunoSEQ multiplex PCR was the method, and the copy in TCRdb shows in-frame clones only, minus some. The sample contains more than 9,000 clones, 60% to 80% of which appear only once. This CDR3 comprises 15 residues. Trimming left V 7 bases short and J 5 bases short, with 20 bases between. Germline loops: CDR1 SNHLY, CDR2 FYNNEI. Treatment: randomized to nivolumab then ipilimumab (arm A) or the reverse (arm B). The clonotype was recovered from a human donor with melanoma. This specimen was CD8+ T cells sorted from blood (inferred from file names), taken from a patient given nivolumab and ipilimumab in sequence. The J gene is TRBJ1-1, the V gene TRBV2; no reliable D call. CDR3 amino acids: CASNVGRPIRTEAFF. Written as DNA, the CDR3 is TGTGCCAGCAATGTGGGCAGACCAATAAGGACTGAAGCTTTCTTT.